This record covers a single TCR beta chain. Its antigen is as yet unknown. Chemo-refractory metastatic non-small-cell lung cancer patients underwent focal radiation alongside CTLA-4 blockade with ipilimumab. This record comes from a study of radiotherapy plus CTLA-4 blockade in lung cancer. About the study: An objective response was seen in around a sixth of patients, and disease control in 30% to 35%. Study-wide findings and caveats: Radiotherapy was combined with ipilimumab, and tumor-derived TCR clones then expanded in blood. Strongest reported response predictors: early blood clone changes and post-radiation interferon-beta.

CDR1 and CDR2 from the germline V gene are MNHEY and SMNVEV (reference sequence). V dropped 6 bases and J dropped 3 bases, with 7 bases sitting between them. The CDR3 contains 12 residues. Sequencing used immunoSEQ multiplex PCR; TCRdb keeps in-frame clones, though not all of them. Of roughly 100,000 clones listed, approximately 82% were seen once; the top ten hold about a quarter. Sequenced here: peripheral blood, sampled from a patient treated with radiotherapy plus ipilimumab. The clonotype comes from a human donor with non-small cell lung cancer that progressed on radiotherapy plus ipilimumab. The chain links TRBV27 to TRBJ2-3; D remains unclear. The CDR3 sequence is CASRLPTDTQYF. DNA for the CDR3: TGTGCCAGCAGACTCCCTACAGATACGCAGTATTTT.